The 21 T cell receptor beta chains listed next were all sequenced from one sample in a study of Ad26.COV2.S vaccination and SARS-CoV-2 variants. Noted treatment: around 19 received Ad26.COV2.S at low or high dose, single or two shots; roughly five received placebo; per-sample allocation not given. All samples were drawn on day 63, counting from the first vaccine or placebo injection. Profiling relied on immunoSEQ multiplex PCR, and the TCRdb table lists in-frame clones only, not all of them. The table shows 250,000 to 300,000 clones, with about 90% occurring only once. The material sequenced was peripheral blood, taken in a trial of Ad26.COV2.S vaccine versus placebo. These TCRs come from a person between 18 and 60 years old who received the Ad26.COV2.S COVID-19 vaccine or a placebo.

In its sample, this clone was seen once. The CDR3 DNA is TGTGCCAGCAGCGCCTTGGACAGGGCCTATGGCTACACCTTC. The encoded protein is CASSALDRAYGYTF. The J gene is TRBJ1-2, the V gene TRBV2; 8 bases are a match to TRBD1. V trimming: 6 bases; J trimming: 4 bases; junction bases outside the gene matches: 7. The germline V gene encodes CDR1 SNHLY and CDR2 FYNNEI. The CDR3 totals 14 residues.

V usage is TRBV7-8 and J usage is TRBJ1-3, with TRBD1 identical over 7 bases. The germline V gene has CDR1 SGHVS and CDR2 FQNEAQ. After removal of 4 bases from V and 2 bases from J, the junction contained 14 bases not matched to a gene. The CDR3 extends over 18 amino acids. The CDR3 sequence is CASSSQPRPRGTGNTIYF. CDR3 DNA sequence: TGTGCCAGCAGCTCGCAACCGCGCCCCAGGGGGACTGGAAACACCATATATTTT.

CDR3 bases: TGTGCCAGCAGCGGGGGACTAGCGGGAAGCTCCTACGAGCAGTACTTC. Amino acids: CASSGGLAGSSYEQYF. V gene TRBV5-6 combines with J gene TRBJ2-7; TRBD2 matches 13 bases. Germline V gene lookup returns CDR1 SGHDT and CDR2 YYEEEE. Trimming took 4 bases from V and 0 from J; bases not matched to a gene: 4. This CDR3 is built from 16 residues. Variable domain in full (rest from reference TRBV5-6 and TRBJ2-7): DAGVTQSPTHLIKTRGQQVTLRCSPKSGHDTVSWYQQALGQGPQFIFQYYEEEERQRGNFPDRFSGHQFPNYSSELNVNALLLGDSALYLCASSGGLAGSSYEQYFGPGTRLTVT.

The rearrangement uses TRBV7-2 and TRBJ2-1; 8 positions agree with TRBD2. The CDR3 is 15 residues long. Germline CDR1 reads SGHTA; CDR2 reads FQGNSA. J was trimmed by 1 base and V by 1 base; bases with no gene match: 0. The CDR3 protein is CASSLGLASYNEQFF. The DNA for the CDR3 is TGTGCCAGCAGCTTAGGACTAGCGTCCTACAATGAGCAGTTCTTC. Based on the CDR3 plus reference TRBV7-2 and TRBJ2-1, the full variable domain is GAGVSQSPSNKVTEKGKDVELRCDPISGHTALYWYRQSLGQGLEFLIYFQGNSAPDKSGLPSDRFSAERTGGSVSTLTIQRTQQEDSAVYLCASSLGLASYNEQFFGPGTRLTVL.

This chain uses TRBV5-1 with TRBJ2-3; tentative D call: TRBD2 (6 bases). The length of the CDR3 is 15 residues. Germline loops: CDR1 SGHRS, CDR2 YFSETQ. The V end lost 0 bases, the J end lost 1 base, and 9 bases lay between the germline ends. CDR3 nucleotide sequence: TGCGCCAGCAGCTTGGGGGCTAGCGGCACAGATACGCAGTATTTT. It specifies CASSLGASGTDTQYF.

J is TRBJ2-5 and V is TRBV7-9; D is undetermined. Between the trimmed V and J ends, which lost 0 bases and 4 bases, there was a span of 9 bases. Germline V gives CDR1 SEHNR, CDR2 FQNEAQ (reference sequence). The CDR3 extends over 14 amino acids. The CDR3 region has the DNA TGTGCCAGCAGCTTAGCGGGTACCACAGAGACCCAGTACTTC. Protein: CASSLAGTTETQYF.

V is TRBV5-6 and J is TRBJ1-2; D is undetermined. The CDR3 has 11 residues. Germline values: CDR1 SGHDT, CDR2 YYEEEE. The V gene lost 1 base and the J gene lost 2 bases, with 0 bases spanning the gap. CDR3 nucleotides: TGTGCCAGCAGCTTGAACTATGGCTACACCTTC. It specifies CASSLNYGYTF.

This chain connects TRBV20-1 to TRBJ2-7; the D is unclear. V lost 5 bases and J lost 7, with 12 bases in between. This CDR3 contains 11 residues. The V gene's germline CDR1 is DFQATT and CDR2 SNEGSKA (reference sequence). The CDR3 nucleotides are TGCAGTGCTGGCGTCGTGGGTGAGCAGTACTTC. It codes for CSAGVVGEQYF.

This clone showed up just once. The rearrangement joins TRBV5-4 to TRBJ2-1; the match to TRBD2 covers 7 bases. Trimming took 2 bases from V and 7 from J; bases not matched to a gene: 3. The CDR3 is 13 residues long. In germline, CDR1 is SGHNT, CDR2 YYREEE (reference sequence). CDR3 bases: TGTGCCAGCAGCTTCGGGACTATAAATGAGCAGTTCTTC. Its translation: CASSFGTINEQFF.

The CDR3 loop is CASSRDRGTGELFF. The CDR3 DNA reads as TGTGCCAGCTCACGGGACAGGGGCACCGGGGAGCTGTTTTTT. This sequence joins TRBV18 and TRBJ2-2; the match to TRBD1 covers 10 bases. The CDR3 covers 14 residues. The ends lost 4 bases at V and 4 bases at J; junction bases unmatched: 0. Per the germline V gene, CDR1 is KGHSH and CDR2 is LQKENI.

The chain carries TRBV7-6 and TRBJ2-5; D is possibly TRBD2 (7 bases). From germline, CDR1 is SGHVS and CDR2 FNYEAQ. The CDR3 runs 16 residues. V lost 1 base and J lost 5, with 17 bases in between. The CDR3 region is CASSLGVAGAEETQYF. CDR3 DNA: TGTGCCAGCAGCTTAGGAGTGGCGGGGGCGGAGGAGACCCAGTACTTC. Full variable domain (outside the CDR3, taken from reference TRBV7-6 and TRBJ2-5): GAGVSQSPRYKVTKRGQDVALRCDPISGHVSLYWYRQALGQGPEFLTYFNYEAQQDKSGLPNDRFSAERPEGSISTLTIQRTEQRDSAMYRCASSLGVAGAEETQYFGPGTRLLVL.

The genes are TRBV27 and TRBJ1-4; D unresolved. Trimming took 2 bases from V and 8 from J, leaving 12 bases between them. This CDR3 has 14 amino acids. Germline V gene sequence: CDR1 MNHEY, CDR2 SMNVEV (reference sequence). As DNA, the CDR3 is TGTGCCAGCAGTTTACGGTCGCTAGGCGAAAAACTGTTTTTT. Protein product: CASSLRSLGEKLFF.

This clone was picked up one time. The CDR3 region is CASSPDGNTEAFF. The CDR3 DNA reads TGTGCCAGCAGCCCGGACGGGAACACTGAAGCTTTCTTT. V usage is TRBV2 and J usage is TRBJ1-1, with D unresolved. This CDR3 is 13 amino acids long. V was shortened by 6 bases and J by 1 base, with 9 bases between the two germline ends. Germline-derived CDR1 and CDR2 are SNHLY and FYNNEI.

The sample holds a few counts of this clone. The V gene is TRBV11-2, the J gene TRBJ1-3, with D possibly matching TRBD1 (6 bases). Deletions cut 5 bases from V and 4 bases from J, with 15 bases between. The CDR3 spans 15 residues. Germline V gene sequence: CDR1 SGHAT, CDR2 FQNNGV. The CDR3 DNA reads as TGTGCCAGCAGCCAGGGGCCAAGCTCAGGAAACACCATATATTTT. Its translation is CASSQGPSSGNTIYF.

The chain couples TRBV28 to TRBJ2-6; D unclear. The germline V gene has CDR1 MDHEN and CDR2 SYDVKM. The CDR3 sequence is 14 residues long. V lost 5 bases and J lost 0, with 5 bases in between. The CDR3 here is CASSMSSGANVLTF. CDR3 DNA sequence: TGTGCCAGCAGTATGAGCTCTGGGGCCAACGTCCTGACTTTC.

The chain uses TRBV7-9 and TRBJ1-1; 8 bases match TRBD1. CDR3 length: 12 residues. The germline V gene encodes CDR1 SEHNR and CDR2 FQNEAQ (reference sequence). Trimming removed 6 bases from V and 10 bases from J; junction bases left unmatched: 7. The CDR3 DNA sequence: TGTGCCAGCAGTCTAGGGGACAGGCGAGCTTTCTTT. As protein: CASSLGDRRAFF. The full variable domain, in which reference TRBV7-9 and TRBJ1-1 provide the parts outside the CDR3, is DTGVSQNPRHKITKRGQNVTFRCDPISEHNRLYWYRQTLGQGPEFLTYFQNEAQLEKSRLLSDRFSAERPKGSFSTLEIQRTEQGDSAMYLCASSLGDRRAFFGQGTRLTVV.

This clone was detected a few times. V usage is TRBV25-1 and J usage is TRBJ2-3; D is undetermined. The germline CDR1 and CDR2 sequences are MGHDK and SYGVNS. V lost 2 bases and J lost 9, with 6 bases in between. The CDR3 consists of 11 residues. The CDR3 sequence is CASSERVTQYF. In nucleotides, the CDR3 is TGTGCCAGCAGTGAACGGGTAACGCAGTATTTT.

V is TRBV5-1 and J is TRBJ2-7; 14 nucleotides align to TRBD2. Per the germline V gene, CDR1 is SGHRS and CDR2 is YFSETQ. The CDR3 is 18 residues long. The trim removed 4 bases at V and 3 bases at J, leaving 12 bases unmatched. In nucleotides, the CDR3 is TGCGCCAGCAGCCCGACCGGGACTAGCGGGAGCTATTTCTACGAGCAGTACTTC. This codes for CASSPTGTSGSYFYEQYF.

J is TRBJ2-7 and V is TRBV7-2; 9 bases align to TRBD1. The CDR3 has 15 residues. Germline CDR1 is SGHTA and CDR2 is FQGNSA. J lost 5 bases, V lost 0 bases, and 5 bases had no gene match. CDR3 DNA: TGTGCCAGCAGCTTAGCCGGGACAGGGATTGACGAGCAGTACTTC. Protein sequence: CASSLAGTGIDEQYF.

The rearrangement uses TRBV5-6 and TRBJ1-5; 10 nucleotides match TRBD1. The V and J ends lost 4 bases and 5 bases, in that order; junction bases with no gene match: 15. Germline lookup yields CDR1 SGHDT and CDR2 YYEEEE. The CDR3 contains 18 residues. The CDR3, as DNA: TGTGCCAGCAGCCGGTCGGGCGAGGGACAGGGGCGGCATCAGCCCCAGCATTTT. This translates into CASSRSGEGQGRHQPQHF.

The chain joins TRBV29-1 to TRBJ2-6, with a tentative D call TRBD1 (5 bases). The CDR3 extends over 13 amino acids. V was shortened by 6 bases and J by 1 base, with 7 bases between the two germline ends. Germline-derived CDR1 and CDR2 are SQVTM and ANQGSEA. The CDR3 DNA follows: TGCAGCGTCGCAGGGTCTGGGGCCAACGTCCTGACTTTC. Translated: CSVAGSGANVLTF.